One sample yielded the 12 T cell receptor beta chains listed below, sequenced in a study of blood T cell repertoires in COVID-19 (dated by TCRdb to between 2020 and 2021). Libraries were prepared through the immunoSEQ multiplex PCR assay. In TCRdb, the immuneACCESS table is reduced to in-frame sequences with V and J assigned. These tables do not hold every clone; where another copy was compared, an unresolved V gene accounts for under half, and the others remain unexplained. Recorded for this sample are about 260,000 clones; approximately 92% of them occurred a single time. The biggest ten clones account for 2% to 3% of the sample. The sequencing sample was made of PBMCs or T cells enriched from blood (not recorded which). These receptors originate from a woman aged 18-30 years who had recovered from COVID-19.

The CDR3 coding sequence is TGTGCCATCAGCGAGCCGGGGGAGGGCTTAAGCTCCTACGAGCAGTACTTC. Its translation: CAISEPGEGLSSYEQYF. The rearrangement uses TRBV10-3 and TRBJ2-7; TRBD2 agrees at 7 bases. Per germline, CDR1 ENHRY and CDR2 SYGVKD. This CDR3 region has 17 residues. The V segment lost 6 bases and the J segment 0 bases; nucleotides outside the gene matches: 14.

CDR3 residues: CASSSGGPSYEQYF. CDR3 DNA sequence: TGTGCCAGTAGTAGCGGGGGCCCTTCCTACGAGCAGTACTTC. The chain links TRBV19 to TRBJ2-7, with D maybe TRBD2 (7 bases). The V end was cut by 4 bases, the J end by 1 base, with 11 bases between. Germline-derived CDR1 and CDR2 are LNHDA and SQIVND (reference sequence). CDR3 length equals 14 residues.

The chain links TRBV19 to TRBJ2-7; TRBD1 might be the D (5 bases). The CDR3 has 13 amino acids. V lost 6 bases to trimming and J lost 3 bases, with 12 bases between them. Germline lookup yields CDR1 LNHDA and CDR2 SQIVND (reference sequence). The CDR3 nucleotides read TGTGCCAGTAGCTTGACAGCACACTACGAGCAGTACTTC. It yields the protein CASSLTAHYEQYF.

This chain links TRBV2 with TRBJ2-3; a weak D match, TRBD1 (5 bases). The CDR3 has 16 residues. Germline-derived CDR1 and CDR2 are SNHLY and FYNNEI. The V end was cut by 5 bases, the J end by 4 bases, with 19 bases between. The CDR3 loop is CASSSRTTQVPDTQYF. DNA for the CDR3: TGTGCCAGCAGTTCCAGAACCACACAGGTTCCAGATACGCAGTATTTT.

The J gene is TRBJ1-1, the V gene TRBV5-1; D uncertain. Germline V gene data show CDR1 as SGHRS and CDR2 as YFSETQ. This CDR3 spans 13 amino acids. Deletions cut 4 bases from V and 4 bases from J, with 11 bases between. CDR3 nucleotides: TGCGCCAGCAGCGAACCAGGTGGCACTGAAGCTTTCTTT. Its protein is CASSEPGGTEAFF. Full variable domain (remainder filled in from reference TRBV5-1 and TRBJ1-1): KAGVTQTPRYLIKTRGQQVTLSCSPISGHRSVSWYQQTPGQGLQFLFEYFSETQRNKGNFPGRFSGRQFSNSRSEMNVSTLELGDSALYLCASSEPGGTEAFFGQGTRLTVV.

In this sample, this clone turned up once. This sequence joins TRBV7-8 and TRBJ2-3; TRBD1 is a possible D gene (8 bases). Germline-derived CDR1 and CDR2 are SGHVS and FQNEAQ. The CDR3 spans 15 residues. The V end was cut by 8 bases, the J end by 5 bases, with 20 bases between. This CDR3 is CASSVSTGEGDTQYF. In DNA form, the CDR3 reads TGTGCCAGCTCGGTATCGACAGGGGAGGGAGATACGCAGTATTTT. The full variable domain, with the rest looked up from reference TRBV7-8 and TRBJ2-3, is GAGVSQSPRYKVAKRGQDVALRCDPISGHVSLFWYQQALGQGPEFLTYFQNEAQLDKSGLPSDRFFAERPEGSVSTLKIQRTQQEDSAVYLCASSVSTGEGDTQYFGPGTRLTVL.

V gene TRBV3-1 (or the pseudogene TRBV3-2) combines with J gene TRBJ1-5, with TRBD1 identical over 10 bases. The germline V gene has CDR1 LGHDT and CDR2 YNNKEL (reference sequence). CDR3 length equals 16 residues. J lost 11 bases, V lost 1 base, and 11 bases had no gene match. CDR3 DNA sequence: TGTGCCAGCAGCCAAGGTGTGAGACAGGGGGCATTCTCCCAGCATTTT. It yields the protein CASSQGVRQGAFSQHF.

In its sample, this clone was seen a few times. The chain uses TRBV10-3 and TRBJ1-1, with D possibly being TRBD1 (5 bases). The CDR3 loop spans 14 amino acids. Trimming shortened V by 5 bases and J by 4 bases, and 14 bases separated the two germline ends. CDR1 is ENHRY, CDR2 SYGVKD, per germline. The CDR3 here is CAISSGMGGTEAFF. CDR3 nucleotide sequence: TGTGCCATCAGTTCGGGCATGGGGGGCACTGAAGCTTTCTTT.

This chain links TRBV2 with TRBJ1-5, with 9 bases lining up with TRBD1. Germline V CDR1 and CDR2: SNHLY, FYNNEI. Trimming cost V 5 bases and J 2 bases; bases outside gene matches: 1. This CDR3 region has 14 residues. The CDR3 DNA reads as TGTGCCAGCAGTTGGGACAGGGGCAATCAGCCCCAGCATTTT. Residues: CASSWDRGNQPQHF.

This sequence joins TRBV5-1 and TRBJ1-3; no reliable D call. This CDR3 region has 16 residues. In germline, CDR1 is SGHRS, CDR2 YFSETQ. V was clipped by 4 bases and J by 0 bases, with 14 bases between them. The CDR3 DNA reads TGCGCCAGCAGCCCCCTCGGGAGGGACTCTGGAAACACCATATATTTT. This sequence encodes CASSPLGRDSGNTIYF.

This chain uses TRBV4-1 with TRBJ1-5; no reliable D call. The CDR3 is 14 residues long. Germline V gives CDR1 MGHRA, CDR2 YSYEKL. The V gene lost 3 bases and the J gene lost 0 bases, with 6 bases spanning the gap. In DNA form, the CDR3 reads TGCGCCAGCAGCCAGTGGGCTAGCAATCAGCCCCAGCATTTT. This encodes CASSQWASNQPQHF.

The V and J genes are TRBV28 and TRBJ2-7, with D unresolved. Trimming cost V 4 bases and J 3 bases, with 13 bases left between them. This CDR3 is 14 amino acids long. CDR1 and CDR2 from the germline V gene are MDHEN and SYDVKM. CDR3 bases: TGTGCCAGCAGTTCACCCGCGTACCACTACGAGCAGTACTTC. This sequence encodes CASSSPAYHYEQYF.